The 21 T cell receptor beta chains below were found in one sample sequenced in a study of vaccination and CD4 T cells after COVID-19. The sample's treatment: approximately 10-day PBMC culture with coronavirus spike peptide pools or control peptides (ViraFEST assay). The Oncomine TCR Beta short-read assay was applied to DNA of cultured CD4+ T cells. TCRdb processed the PCR reads anew with MiXCR; each CDR3 protein has one entry. The table has approximately 9,500 distinct CDR3 sequences, 60% to 70% seen once. These receptors' antigens are unknown. Material for sequencing was CD4+ T cells from blood, cultured in vitro. The receptors were sampled from a human donor who had recovered from COVID-19.

On this clonotype: Because the CDR3's place on the DNA is in doubt, the DNA is left out and the CDR3 is given as listed by TCRdb. V is TRBV6-5 and J is TRBJ2-7; no DNA check was done on the table's D call, TRBD2. Germline values: CDR1 MNHEY, CDR2 SVGAGI. The CDR3 numbers 17 amino acids, ends counted. The chain's CDR3 is CASSFAPGTSGTISRYF.

There are a few counts of this clonotype. J is TRBJ2-5 and V is TRBV21-1; TRBD1 is taken as the D call from the table, unchecked against the DNA. TRBV21-1 is reported as a pseudogene. The CDR3 has 16 residues. The CDR3 bases are TGTGCCAGCAGCAAACGGGACAAGGAAGAGTTCGAGACCCAGTACTTC. Translation gives CASSKRDKEEFETQYF.

The J gene is TRBJ2-5, the V gene TRBV2; TRBD2 matches 10 bases. The length of the CDR3 is 15 residues. Germline values: CDR1 SNHLY, CDR2 FYNNEI. Trimming cost V 7 bases and J 2 bases; bases outside gene matches: 7. The CDR3 nucleotides read TGTGCCAGCAACGGACTAGCGGCACCGCAAGAGACCCAGTACTTC. This encodes CASNGLAAPQETQYF.

The rearrangement uses TRBV11-2 and TRBJ2-5, with D perhaps assigned TRBD1 or TRBD2 (6 bases each). Trimming took 0 bases from V and 5 from J, leaving 13 bases between them. This CDR3 has 15 residues. Germline CDR1 and CDR2: SGHAT and FQNNGV. CDR3 bases: TGTGCCAGCAGCTTAGACCTACGGGGGCGGGAGACCCAGTACTTC. It is translated as CASSLDLRGRETQYF.

This clonotype is categorized as large (0.1 to 1%). The rearrangement links TRBV7-3 to TRBJ2-3, with a tentative D call TRBD2 (6 bases). The CDR3 runs 15 residues. V was shortened by 0 bases and J by 4 bases, with 11 bases between the two germline ends. Germline assignment: CDR1 SGHTA and CDR2 FQGTGA. For the CDR3, the DNA is TGTGCCAGCAGCTTAACCCGGGACTCCTCAGATACGCAGTATTTT. It specifies CASSLTRDSSDTQYF. Complete variable domain (other parts from reference TRBV7-3 and TRBJ2-3): GAGVSQTPSNKVTEKGKYVELRCDPISGHTALYWYRQSLGQGPEFLIYFQGTGAADDSGLPNDRFFAVRPEGSVSTLKIQRTERGDSAVYLCASSLTRDSSDTQYFGPGTRLTVL.

This clonotype occurred once. The V and J genes are TRBV18 and TRBJ2-5; 9 bases are shared with TRBD1. The CDR3 is made up of 16 amino acids. Germline loops: CDR1 KGHSH, CDR2 LQKENI. Trimming took 3 bases from V and 5 from J; bases not matched to a gene: 10. The CDR3 here is CASSPGTGTRGETQYF. Written as DNA, the CDR3 is TGTGCCAGCTCACCCGGGACAGGGACCCGTGGGGAGACCCAGTACTTC.

This clonotype was seen a handful of times. The CDR3 DNA follows: TGTGCCAGCAGGACAAGCGGGAACTCCTACGAGCAGTACTTC. It translates to CASRTSGNSYEQYF. The V and J genes are TRBV2 and TRBJ2-1; 7 nucleotides line up with TRBD2. The closer fit of TRBJ2-7 to the DNA end suggests the J call may be wrong. Germline values: CDR1 SNHLY, CDR2 FYNNEI. CDR3 length: 14 residues.

The CDR3 loop reads CASSLAPLNTGELFF. CDR3 bases: TGTGCCAGCAGCTTAGCGCCGTTGAACACCGGGGAGCTGTTTTTT. The rearrangement uses TRBV7-2 and TRBJ2-2; D uncertain. The germline V and J ends were trimmed by 0 bases and 1 base, with 6 bases remaining between them. The CDR3 extends over 15 amino acids. Germline V gene sequence: CDR1 SGHTA, CDR2 FQGNSA.

The V gene is TRBV5-4, the J gene TRBJ1-1, with D possibly TRBD1 on 5 matching bases. Trimming pared 4 bases from V and 2 bases from J, leaving 12 bases between. The CDR3 loop spans 14 amino acids. Per the germline V gene, CDR1 is SGHNT and CDR2 is YYREEE (reference sequence). As DNA, the CDR3 is TGTGCCAGCAGCCGGCAGGGAGAAAACACTGAAGCTTTCTTT. It yields the protein CASSRQGENTEAFF.

The V gene is TRBV6-2 or TRBV6-3, the J gene TRBJ1-5; D is possibly TRBD1 (5 bases). The V gene's germline CDR1 is MNHEY and CDR2 SVGEGT. The CDR3 extends over 15 amino acids. Trimming removed 6 bases from V and 4 bases from J, with 16 bases in between. The CDR3 here is CASRAPGPLNQPQHF. The CDR3 coding sequence is TGTGCCAGCAGGGCCCCGGGACCGCTAAATCAGCCCCAGCATTTT.

The chain combines TRBV7-9 with TRBJ1-2; possibly TRBD1 for D (6 bases). The length of the CDR3 is 11 residues. CDR1 and CDR2 (germline): SEHNR, FQNEAQ (reference sequence). Trimming took off 8 bases at V and 8 bases at J, with 12 bases between the two ends. The chain's CDR3 is CASAKGEGYTF. As DNA, the CDR3 is TGTGCCAGCGCCAAGGGGGAAGGCTACACCTTC.

This chain links TRBV7-8 with TRBJ1-5; 8 bases match TRBD1. Germline CDR1 reads SGHVS; CDR2 reads FQNEAQ. The CDR3 runs 15 residues. With 5 bases clipped from V and 3 bases from J, the junction kept 6 bases outside the gene matches. CDR3 protein: CASSLGQAINQPQHF. Here the CDR3 DNA reads TGTGCCAGCAGCCTGGGACAGGCGATCAATCAGCCCCAGCATTTT.

This clonotype was seen more than once but under ten times. The gene calls are TRBV6-1 and TRBJ2-3, with unresolved D. CDR3 length equals 15 residues. The V and J ends lost 5 bases and 3 bases respectively, with 15 bases between them. Germline CDR1 reads MNHNS; CDR2 reads SASEGT. As DNA, the CDR3 is TGTGCCAGCAGTACACTTGGCCGGAGTACAGATACGCAGTATTTT. This encodes CASSTLGRSTDTQYF.

The V call is TRBV7-9, the J call TRBJ2-2, with TRBD1 matching over 9 bases. Unmatched junction bases numbered 7, after V lost 6 bases and J lost 5 bases. Germline assignment: CDR1 SEHNR and CDR2 FQNEAQ (reference sequence). The CDR3 is made up of 15 amino acids. This CDR3 is CASRPQGAGTGELFF. CDR3 DNA: TGTGCCAGCAGACCACAGGGGGCCGGGACCGGGGAGCTGTTTTTT.

The gene calls are TRBV2 and TRBJ2-3, with 14 bases aligning to TRBD2. The trim removed 5 bases at V and 5 bases at J, leaving 6 bases unmatched. Germline CDR1 SNHLY, CDR2 FYNNEI. The CDR3 has 16 amino acids. The CDR3 DNA reads TGTGCCAGCAGTCTACTTGGACTAGCGGGAGGAGATACGCAGTATTTT. This encodes CASSLLGLAGGDTQYF. The complete variable domain, with remaining parts taken from reference TRBV2 and TRBJ2-3, reads EPEVTQTPSHQVTQMGQEVILRCVPISNHLYFYWYRQILGQKVEFLVSFYNNEISEKSEIFDDQFSVERPDGSNFTLKIRSTKLEDSAMYFCASSLLGLAGGDTQYFGPGTRLTVL.

V and J are TRBV5-1 and TRBJ2-7; no reliable D call. Germline V lookup: CDR1 SGHRS, CDR2 YFSETQ. Trimming shortened V by 0 bases and J by 0 bases, and 4 bases separated the two germline ends. The CDR3 is 13 residues long. The CDR3 sequence is CASSLAASYEQYF. The CDR3 nucleotides are TGCGCCAGCAGCTTGGCAGCCTCCTACGAGCAGTACTTC. The variable domain in full, completed from reference TRBV5-1 and TRBJ2-7, reads KAGVTQTPRYLIKTRGQQVTLSCSPISGHRSVSWYQQTPGQGLQFLFEYFSETQRNKGNFPGRFSGRQFSNSRSEMNVSTLELGDSALYLCASSLAASYEQYFGPGTRLTVT.

The chain employs TRBV7-2 and TRBJ1-5; a possible D gene is TRBD1 (5 bases). Trimming cost V 1 base and J 3 bases, with 10 bases left between them. CDR1 is SGHTA and CDR2 is FQGNSA in the germline V gene. The CDR3 extends over 15 amino acids. CDR3 sequence reads: CASSLGTGINQPQHF. CDR3 bases: TGTGCCAGCAGCTTAGGCACAGGTATCAATCAGCCCCAGCATTTT.

V is TRBV10-3 and J is TRBJ1-1; no firm D call. CDR3 size: 14 residues. V lost 5 bases, J lost 2 bases, and 12 bases lay in between. Germline V CDR1 and CDR2: ENHRY, SYGVKD. In nucleotides, the CDR3 is TGTGCCATCAGTCGTACGGACTCCAACACTGAAGCTTTCTTT. Its protein is CAISRTDSNTEAFF.

This clonotype showed up just once. The V call is TRBV4-3, the J call TRBJ2-3, with TRBD2 identical over 8 bases. The CDR3 sequence is 16 residues long. Germline V lookup: CDR1 LGHNA, CDR2 YSLEER. The V gene end was trimmed by 2 bases and the J gene end by 1 base; junction bases not matched to a gene: 5. The CDR3 DNA sequence: TGCGCCAGCAGCCAAATGGGGACTAGTCGCACAGATACGCAGTATTTT. It translates to CASSQMGTSRTDTQYF.

This clonotype was seen just once. J is TRBJ2-5 and V is TRBV5-1, with D maybe TRBD1 (5 bases). The CDR3 spans 16 residues. V was clipped by 0 bases and J by 4 bases, with 16 bases between them. Germline loops: CDR1 SGHRS, CDR2 YFSETQ. CDR3 protein: CASSLGTTSVIETQYF. CDR3 bases: TGCGCCAGCAGCTTGGGGACAACTTCGGTCATAGAGACCCAGTACTTC.

J is TRBJ1-5 and V is TRBV12-3 or TRBV12-4; TRBD1 aligns across 7 bases. This CDR3 spans 14 amino acids. Trimming took 7 bases from V and 6 from J; bases not matched to a gene: 9. The CDR3 here is CASTEPGGSQPQHF. CDR3 DNA: TGTGCCAGCACCGAACCAGGGGGAAGTCAGCCCCAGCATTTT.